Listed below are T cell receptor beta chains from one sample, sequenced in a study of CD8 T cells in ankylosing spondylitis. Each CDR3 protein gets one entry after TCRdb re-called the 5' RACE reads with MiXCR. In the table there are 200,000 to 250,000 distinct CDR3 sequences, 7.5% to 9.5% of which are singletons. Sequenced sample: blood, either unsorted or a sorted T cell fraction (not recorded which). All receptors derive from a female donor with ankylosing spondylitis or in good health (not recorded which). Each CDR3 is given with its conserved first and last residue. The D gene is left open where the match is weak. Not all rows give a size; the values are once, few, many and, for expanded clones, a class.

clone_size,d_call,cdr3_length,j_call,v_call,cdr3_aa,cdr3_nt
many,NA,18,TRBJ2-4,TRBV20-1,CSARNPSESPLAKNIQYF,TGCAGTGCTAGAAACCCCTCGGAGTCCCCACTAGCCAAAAACATTCAGTACTTC
many,TRBD2,16,TRBJ2-2,TRBV19,CASSMWASGRAGELFF,TGTGCCAGTAGTATGTGGGCTAGCGGGAGGGCCGGGGAGCTGTTTTTT
many,TRBD2,13,TRBJ2-1,TRBV3-1,CASSRGGGTSEFF,TGTGCCAGCAGCCGAGGGGGAGGGACTAGCGAGTTCTTC
many,TRBD2,17,TRBJ2-4,TRBV20-1,CSANPGLARERENIQYF,TGCAGTGCTAATCCGGGACTAGCGCGGGAGAGGGAAAACATTCAGTACTTC
many,TRBD2,14,TRBJ2-5,TRBV20-1,CSAVGTSGSETQYF,TGCAGTGCGGTCGGGACTAGCGGGAGTGAGACCCAGTACTTC
NA,NA,16,TRBJ2-3,TRBV13,CASSSTAGTQTDTQYF,TGTGCCAGCAGCTCAACTGCCGGGACCCAAACAGATACGCAGTATTTT
few,NA,15,TRBJ1-2,TRBV7-9,CASSLDAGGARGYTF,TGTGCCAGCAGCTTAGACGCGGGGGGCGCACGCGGCTACACCTTC
NA,TRBD1,16,TRBJ1-2,TRBV4-2,CASSQGGQGERYGYTF,TGTGCCAGCAGCCAAGGGGGACAGGGGGAAAGATATGGCTACACCTTC
few,NA,12,TRBJ2-7,TRBV5-1,CASSLAGREQYF,TGCGCCAGCAGCTTGGCCGGGCGCGAGCAGTACTTC
NA,NA,14,TRBJ2-1,TRBV7-1,CASTSEGSYNEQFF,TGTGCCAGCACCTCGGAGGGATCCTACAATGAGCAGTTCTTC
many,NA,13,TRBJ2-1,TRBV7-9,CASSSGRRNEQFF,TGTGCCAGCAGCTCGGGCCGACGGAATGAGCAGTTCTTC
many,TRBD1,13,TRBJ1-2,TRBV30,CAWTRDRFYGYTF,TGTGCCTGGACCCGGGACAGATTCTATGGCTACACCTTC
many,TRBD1,18,TRBJ1-5,TRBV27,CASSSGTVGIGSNQPQHF,TGTGCCAGCAGCTCCGGGACAGTGGGGATTGGTAGCAATCAGCCCCAGCATTTT
many,NA,15,TRBJ2-5,TRBV5-1,CASSLWGNKQETQYF,TGCGCCAGCAGCTTGTGGGGTAACAAACAAGAGACCCAGTACTTC
many,TRBD1,14,TRBJ1-1,TRBV5-1,CASSLVDRVTEAFF,TGCGCCAGCAGCTTAGTCGACAGGGTCACTGAAGCTTTCTTT
many,NA,13,TRBJ2-7,TRBV12-3/TRBV12-4,CASSFGSSYEQYF,TGTGCCAGCAGTTTTGGAAGCTCCTACGAGCAGTACTTC
many,TRBD2,14,TRBJ2-1,TRBV12-3/TRBV12-4,CASGGTSGNNEQFF,TGTGCCAGCGGTGGGACTAGCGGTAACAATGAGCAGTTCTTC
many,NA,12,TRBJ1-1,TRBV3-1,CASSHKNTEAFF,TGTGCCAGCAGCCATAAGAACACTGAAGCTTTCTTT
many,NA,14,TRBJ2-5,TRBV12-3/TRBV12-4,CASSSRTEQETQYF,TGTGCCAGCAGCTCAAGGACAGAACAAGAGACCCAGTACTTC
many,NA,14,TRBJ1-4,TRBV4-2,CASSQEAGVEKLFF,TGTGCCAGCAGCCAAGAGGCAGGGGTGGAAAAACTGTTTTTT
many,NA,14,TRBJ1-5,TRBV27,CASKGHISNQPQHF,TGTGCCAGCAAGGGACACATTAGCAATCAGCCCCAGCATTTT
many,NA,11,TRBJ1-2,TRBV29-1,CSVEVSVHYTF,TGCAGCGTTGAAGTATCGGTTCACTACACCTTC
many,TRBD1,12,TRBJ2-7,TRBV6-5,CASSASAGTAYF,TGTGCCAGCAGTGCCTCCGCCGGGACAGCATACTTC
NA,NA,11,TRBJ2-7,TRBV6-2/TRBV6-3,CASEDPYEQYF,TGTGCCAGCGAAGACCCCTACGAGCAGTACTTC
NA,TRBD2,12,TRBJ2-7,TRBV29-1,CSVGGSGGEQYF,TGCAGCGTTGGGGGTAGCGGGGGCGAGCAGTACTTC
many,NA,16,TRBJ2-1,TRBV24-1,CATSVATGVGDNEQFF,TGTGCCACCAGTGTTGCGACGGGAGTGGGGGACAATGAGCAGTTCTTC
many,TRBD2,15,TRBJ2-2,TRBV7-7,CASSPGGASTGELFF,TGTGCTAGCAGCCCCGGGGGGGCAAGCACCGGGGAGCTGTTTTTT
few,NA,18,TRBJ2-6,TRBV7-6,CASSLRSPGNSGANVLTF,TGTGCCAGCAGCTTAAGATCACCCGGGAACTCTGGGGCCAACGTCCTGACTTTC
many,NA,15,TRBJ2-7,TRBV3-1,CASSSIADSSYEQYF,TGTGCCAGCAGTTCGATAGCGGATAGCTCCTACGAGCAGTACTTC
many,TRBD2,16,TRBJ2-3,TRBV28,CASSVSSGGTADTQYF,TGTGCCAGCAGTGTTTCTAGCGGGGGGACGGCAGATACGCAGTATTTT
many,NA,14,TRBJ1-2,TRBV29-1,CSVVVGAVDNGYTF,TGCAGCGTTGTGGTTGGGGCAGTTGATAATGGCTACACCTTC
many,TRBD1,15,TRBJ1-1,TRBV7-9,CASTSLLEGADEAFF,TGTGCCAGCACCTCCTTATTAGAGGGGGCCGATGAAGCTTTCTTT
many,TRBD1,14,TRBJ1-1,TRBV20-1,CSASWDRGSAEAFF,TGCAGTGCTAGTTGGGACAGGGGGAGCGCTGAAGCTTTCTTT
many,NA,14,TRBJ1-2,TRBV5-1,CASSLSQGLDGYTF,TGCGCCAGCAGCTTGTCCCAGGGGCTGGATGGCTACACCTTC
many,NA,12,TRBJ2-7,TRBV7-2,CASSLVAGEQYF,TGTGCCAGCAGCTTAGTCGCCGGCGAACAGTACTTC
many,NA,15,TRBJ2-5,TRBV5-5,CASSYAPGAQETQYF,TGTGCCAGCAGCTACGCTCCCGGGGCCCAAGAGACCCAGTACTTC
many,TRBD1,15,TRBJ2-2,TRBV4-3,CASSFGQGDTGELFF,TGCGCCAGCAGCTTCGGACAGGGCGACACCGGGGAGCTGTTTTTT
many,NA,14,TRBJ1-5,TRBV12-3/TRBV12-4,CASTIAGAIQPQHF,TGTGCCAGCACCATTGCAGGGGCCATTCAGCCCCAGCATTTT
few,NA,15,TRBJ2-2,TRBV7-9,CASSSLRRSTGELFF,TGTGCCAGCAGCTCGCTCAGACGGAGCACCGGGGAGCTGTTTTTT
many,TRBD2,15,TRBJ2-7,TRBV3-1,CASSHLLADPYEQYF,TGTGCCAGCAGCCATCTACTAGCGGACCCCTACGAGCAGTACTTC
many,TRBD2,14,TRBJ2-5,TRBV7-9,CASSYRLAQETQYF,TGTGCCAGCAGCTACCGACTAGCACAAGAGACCCAGTACTTC
many,NA,13,TRBJ2-3,TRBV29-1,CSVVGLATDTQYF,TGCAGCGTCGTGGGGCTAGCCACAGATACGCAGTATTTT
many,TRBD1,16,TRBJ2-3,TRBV5-5,CASSPGQVDDTDTQYF,TGTGCCAGCAGCCCCGGACAGGTTGATGACACAGATACGCAGTATTTT
NA,TRBD1,19,TRBJ1-1,TRBV3-1,CAICPGTGDLLGVNTEAFF,TGTGCCATCTGCCCCGGGACAGGGGACCTCCTAGGAGTGAACACTGAAGCTTTCTTT
many,NA,15,TRBJ1-5,TRBV20-1,CSAGPTGTGNQPQHF,TGCAGTGCTGGACCTACAGGGACCGGCAATCAGCCCCAGCATTTT
many,TRBD2,17,TRBJ2-1,TRBV11-3,CASSLSPSGRPGNEQFF,TGTGCCAGCAGCTTAAGCCCCAGCGGGAGGCCGGGGAATGAGCAGTTCTTC
few,TRBD1,16,TRBJ1-6,TRBV7-2,CASNLPRTGRRSPLHF,TGTGCCAGCAACCTTCCTAGGACAGGGAGGCGTTCACCCCTCCACTTT
many,NA,15,TRBJ2-3,TRBV4-3,CASSKSIGTTDTQYF,TGCGCCAGCAGTAAGAGTATCGGTACGACAGATACGCAGTATTTT
few,NA,12,TRBJ1-1,TRBV19,CASAGVNTEAFF,TGTGCCAGCGCAGGGGTGAACACTGAAGCTTTCTTT
many,TRBD2,18,TRBJ2-3,TRBV4-3,CASSQDGPLAGRTDTQYF,TGCGCCAGCAGCCAAGACGGGCCTCTAGCGGGGCGCACAGATACGCAGTATTTT
many,TRBD2,13,TRBJ2-7,TRBV3-1,CASSLSGGHEQYF,TGTGCCAGCAGCCTTAGCGGGGGCCACGAGCAGTACTTC